This T cell receptor beta chain was retrieved from a study of blood T cell repertoires in COVID-19. On the study more broadly: Sites across the United States, Italy and Spain contributed samples from acute and convalescent COVID-19. The cDNA or gDNA used as material had been derived from T cells, B-cell-depleted T cells, or PBMCs.

In the study's own analysis: Reference gene primer amplification gave estimated nucleated cell counts. Data came from immunoSEQ multiplex PCR; TCRdb stores just in-frame clones and leaves some out. V and J calls plus clone size are reproduced from that table; the DNA served to infer D and trimming. Of 200,000 to 250,000 clones listed, approximately 86% were seen once; the top ten hold around 2.7%. The CDR3 sequence is 15 residues long. V lost 2 bases and J 2 bases, leaving 13 bases between the germline ends. Germline V CDR1 and CDR2: SNHLY, FYNNEI. This sequence originates from a man aged 55 to 70 with acute or convalescent COVID-19. The sequencing input was peripheral blood. This chain joins TRBV2 and TRBJ2-7; D might be TRBD1 (5 bases). The CDR3 DNA is TGTGCCAGCAGTGAACTGGGCCTAGGGGCCTACGAGCAGTACTTC. Protein sequence: CASSELGLGAYEQYF.